This T cell receptor beta chain was identified during a study of shared clonotypes between healthy human individuals (dated by TCRdb to the early 2020s). About the study as a whole: Three men and two women, aged 18 to 49 years, made up the cohort. For each donor, three plates each were used for CD4 naive and CD4 memory, two plates were used for CD8 naive, and one plate was used for CD8 memory. The study deeply sequenced blood TCR repertoires of 5 or 6 healthy adults to estimate repertoire size and the extent of clonotype sharing between individuals. To increase sequencing depth and limit assay-specific biases, TCR repertoire library preparation and sequencing were carried out by different laboratories using diverse techniques. Each donor's leukapheresis produced roughly between about 0.8 and 10 billion PBMCs. What the research found in general, with its limitations: Pairwise subsampling led to the expectation that sequencing depth would affect the degree of clonotype sharing among donors. Incomplete sequencing was indicated by rarefaction of sorted-subset datasets, despite the large sequencing depth. Because the study included only a small number of donors, the genetic and exposure-history diversity represented was limited. Compared with non-shared clonotypes, the clonotypes found in all four sorted-subset donors had higher generation probabilities. Sharing across a few donors was observed for around 5% of naive CD4, under 4% of naive CD8, about 2.3% of memory CD4, and about 0.4% of memory CD8 clonotypes. Sampling was restricted to blood, and TCR repertoires in tissue are likely to differ from TCR repertoires in blood. Estimated clonotype richness was generally larger for naive than for memory subsets.

As regards this clone: Which antigen it targets is not known. Base qualities were left out, and no much larger clone turns up one base away.

TCR CDR3 regions were amplified from genomic DNA by multiplex PCR using the deep immunoSEQ assay. Genomic DNA extracted from each cell subset was distributed evenly over all wells of several immunoSEQ 96-well plates, and each plate served as one replicate. For sorted subsets, roughly 200 ng of genomic DNA, equivalent to roughly 30,000 T cell genomes, went into each replicate PCR. The purified libraries were quantified using a Qubit 3.0 fluorometer, sized with a Bioanalyzer 2100, and then quantified again using the KAPA Library Quantification kit. Every immunoSEQ 96-well plate was sequenced on a separate single-read 150-cycle Illumina NextSeq 550 flow cell. The study's own analysis went as follows. Because the immunoSEQ output held only junctional sequences and lacked quality scores, the filtering could not match the filtering applied to full-length reads. To assign V/J genes and CDR3, sequences were annotated against IMGT germline references using PyIR, a Python wrapper for IgBLAST v1.9. Reads were filtered out if the reads had weak V/J assignments (E-value above 1e-6), no CDR3, stop codons, out-of-frame junctions, or ambiguous translated residues. A V3J clonotype was defined by an identical inferred V gene, J gene, and CDR3 amino acid sequence. To compute the percentage overlap between repertoires, the number of shared unique clonotypes was divided by the size of the smaller repertoire. RTK rarefaction, the Chao1 estimator, and Recon v2.1 estimates of unobserved clonotypes were used to assess repertoire richness. OLGA was used to compute generation probabilities for all TCRbeta clonotypes that the gDNA method yielded from a handful of donors. The source is immuneACCESS, and TCRdb retained only in-frame sequences with V and J called. Part of the clones is not carried over; for the studies checked, unresolved V genes explain less than half of this, and the remainder is unexplained. That table gives V, J and clone size, and the DNA gave D and trimming. For this sample the table gives some 2.3 million clones, of which more than 80% were detected only once. The top ten clones comprise 0.35% to 0.5% of the sample.

The donors were healthy, HIV-negative adults with no recently reported acute infections or vaccinations. All donors were Caucasian adults living in Nashville, Tennessee, USA. Magnetic negative selection was used to enrich CD4+ T cells, after which naive cells were positively selected on CD45RA and the negative fraction became the memory subset. Blood was collected by leukapheresis, and PBMCs were isolated by Ficoll-Histopaque density gradient centrifugation and then cryopreserved in liquid nitrogen vapor phase. Purity and quantity of every magnetically sorted T cell population were checked by analytical flow cytometry. From each sorted fraction, genomic DNA was isolated and quantified by UV absorbance on a Nanodrop 2000c. The TCR comes from a man aged 18 to 30 in good health. Some clones in this sample may be carry-over from other donors' samples. Sequences were obtained from naive CD4+ T cells from PBMCs. The cell subset or site label for this specimen denotes: CD45RA+ positively selected.

The DNA sequence is as follows: TGTGCCAGCAGCGCCAGGGGGCTGGTGACCCAGTACTTC. Its coded protein is CASSARGLVTQYF. The rearrangement combines TRBV9 with TRBJ2-5, with TRBD1 identical over 8 junction bases. Germline trimming amounts to 3 bases on V and 7 bases on J, with 5 as the count of junction bases outside the gene matches. The germline V gene gives CDR1 as SGDLS and CDR2 as YYNGEE. Including the terminal cysteine and phenylalanine, the CDR3 comprises 13 residues. This entry keeps only the CDR3 DNA: 39 bases, framed from base 1.